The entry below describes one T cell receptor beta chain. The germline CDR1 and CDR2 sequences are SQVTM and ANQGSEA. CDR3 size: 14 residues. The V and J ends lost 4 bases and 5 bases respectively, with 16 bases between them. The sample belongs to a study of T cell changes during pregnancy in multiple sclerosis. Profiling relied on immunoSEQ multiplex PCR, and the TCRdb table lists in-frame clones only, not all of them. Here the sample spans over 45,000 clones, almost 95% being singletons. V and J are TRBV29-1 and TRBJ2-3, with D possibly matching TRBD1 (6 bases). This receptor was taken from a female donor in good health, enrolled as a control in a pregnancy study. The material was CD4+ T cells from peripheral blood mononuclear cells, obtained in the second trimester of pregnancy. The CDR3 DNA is TGCAGCGTTGGGACCGGACAGACTCAAGATACGCAGTATTTT. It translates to CSVGTGQTQDTQYF.